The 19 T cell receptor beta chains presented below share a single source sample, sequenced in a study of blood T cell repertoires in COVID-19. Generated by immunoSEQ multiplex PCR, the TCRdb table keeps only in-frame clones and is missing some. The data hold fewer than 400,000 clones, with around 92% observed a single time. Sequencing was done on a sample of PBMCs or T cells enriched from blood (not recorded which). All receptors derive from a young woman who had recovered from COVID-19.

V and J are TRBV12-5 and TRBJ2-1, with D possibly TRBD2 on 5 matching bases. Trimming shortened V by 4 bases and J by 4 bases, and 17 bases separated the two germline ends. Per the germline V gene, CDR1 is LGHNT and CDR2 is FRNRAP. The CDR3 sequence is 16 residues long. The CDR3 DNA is TGTGCTAGTGGTTCGACGAGCGGAGGCGGGTACAATGAGCAGTTCTTC. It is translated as CASGSTSGGGYNEQFF. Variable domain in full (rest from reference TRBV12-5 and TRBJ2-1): DARVTQTPRHKVTEMGQEVTMRCQPILGHNTVFWYRQTMMQGLELLAYFRNRAPLDDSGMPKDRFSAEMPDATLATLKIQPSEPRDSAVYFCASGSTSGGGYNEQFFGPGTRLTVL.

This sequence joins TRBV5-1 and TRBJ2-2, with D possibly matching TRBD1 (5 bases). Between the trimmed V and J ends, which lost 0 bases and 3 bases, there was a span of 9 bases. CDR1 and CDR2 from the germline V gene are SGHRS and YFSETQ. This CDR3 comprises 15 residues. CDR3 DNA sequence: TGCGCCAGCAGCTTGGGACAGCGTTACACCGGGGAGCTGTTTTTT. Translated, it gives CASSLGQRYTGELFF.

As DNA, the CDR3 is TGCGCCAGCAGCCAAGGGGGGACTAGCGGGATATTTGATGAGCAGTTCTTC. This gives the protein CASSQGGTSGIFDEQFF. The chain carries TRBV4-3 and TRBJ2-1; 13 bases map to TRBD2. The CDR3 totals 17 residues. Germline loops: CDR1 LGHNA, CDR2 YSLEER. Unmatched junction bases numbered 8, after V lost 1 base and J lost 8 bases.

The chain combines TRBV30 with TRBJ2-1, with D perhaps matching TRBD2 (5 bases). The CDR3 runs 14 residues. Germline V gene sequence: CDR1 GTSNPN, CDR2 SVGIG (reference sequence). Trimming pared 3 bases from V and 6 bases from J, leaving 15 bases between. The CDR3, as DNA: TGTGCCTGGAGCCTAGGTCTAGCAAGCAATGAGCAGTTCTTC. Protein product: CAWSLGLASNEQFF.

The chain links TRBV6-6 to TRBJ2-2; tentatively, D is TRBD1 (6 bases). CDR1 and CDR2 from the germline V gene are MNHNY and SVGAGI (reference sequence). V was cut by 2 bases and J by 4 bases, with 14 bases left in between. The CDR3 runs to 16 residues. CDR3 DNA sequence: TGTGCCAGCAGTTACCATCCGGGACAAAGCACCGGGGAGCTGTTTTTT. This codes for CASSYHPGQSTGELFF.

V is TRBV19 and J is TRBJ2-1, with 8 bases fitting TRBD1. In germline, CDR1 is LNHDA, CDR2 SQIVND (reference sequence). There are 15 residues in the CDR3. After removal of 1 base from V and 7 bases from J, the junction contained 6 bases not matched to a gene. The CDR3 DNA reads TGTGCCAGTAGTATAGGGACAGGGTTTTCTAATGAGCAGTTCTTC. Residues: CASSIGTGFSNEQFF.

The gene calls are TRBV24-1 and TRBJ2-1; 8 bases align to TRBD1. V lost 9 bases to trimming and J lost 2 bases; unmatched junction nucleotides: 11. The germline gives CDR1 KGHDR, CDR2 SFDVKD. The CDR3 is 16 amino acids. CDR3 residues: CATGKSRDRPYNEQFF. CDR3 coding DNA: TGTGCCACCGGGAAGAGCCGGGACAGGCCCTACAATGAGCAGTTCTTC.

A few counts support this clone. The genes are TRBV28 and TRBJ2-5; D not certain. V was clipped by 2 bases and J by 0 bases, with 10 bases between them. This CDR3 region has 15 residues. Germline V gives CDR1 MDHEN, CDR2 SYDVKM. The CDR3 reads CASSLRALYQETQYF. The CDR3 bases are TGTGCCAGCAGTTTAAGAGCCTTGTACCAAGAGACCCAGTACTTC.

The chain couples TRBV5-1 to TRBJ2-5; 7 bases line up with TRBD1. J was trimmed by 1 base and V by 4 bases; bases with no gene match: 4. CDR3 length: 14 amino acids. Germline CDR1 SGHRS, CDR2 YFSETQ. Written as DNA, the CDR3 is TGCGCCAGCAGCCCGGACAGGCCCCAAGAGACCCAGTACTTC. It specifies CASSPDRPQETQYF.

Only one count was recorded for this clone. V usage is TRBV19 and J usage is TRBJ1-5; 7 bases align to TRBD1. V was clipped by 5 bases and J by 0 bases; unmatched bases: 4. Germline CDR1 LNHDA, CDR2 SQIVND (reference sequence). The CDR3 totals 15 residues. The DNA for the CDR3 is TGTGCCAGTAGTCGGACAGGTGATAGCAATCAGCCCCAGCATTTT. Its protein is CASSRTGDSNQPQHF.

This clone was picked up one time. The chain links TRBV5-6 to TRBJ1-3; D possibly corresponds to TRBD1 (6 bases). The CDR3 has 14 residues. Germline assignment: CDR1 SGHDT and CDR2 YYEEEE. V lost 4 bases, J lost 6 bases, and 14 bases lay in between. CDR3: CASSVIQGLNTIYF. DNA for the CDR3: TGTGCCAGCAGCGTCATACAGGGTCTAAACACCATATATTTT.

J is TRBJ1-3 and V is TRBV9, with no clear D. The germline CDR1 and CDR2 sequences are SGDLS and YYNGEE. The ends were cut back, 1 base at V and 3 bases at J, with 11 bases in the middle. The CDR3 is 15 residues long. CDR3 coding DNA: TGTGCCAGCAGCGTAAGCCCATCCTATGGAAACACCATATATTTT. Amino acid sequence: CASSVSPSYGNTIYF. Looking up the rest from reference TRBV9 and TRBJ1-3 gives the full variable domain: DSGVTQTPKHLITATGQRVTLRCSPRSGDLSVYWYQQSLDQGLQFLIQYYNGEERAKGNILERFSAQQFPDLHSELNLSSLELGDSALYFCASSVSPSYGNTIYFGEGSWLTVV.

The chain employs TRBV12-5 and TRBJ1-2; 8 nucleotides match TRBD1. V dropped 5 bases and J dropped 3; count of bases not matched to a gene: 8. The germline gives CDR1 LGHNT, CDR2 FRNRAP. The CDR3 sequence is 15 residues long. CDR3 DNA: TGTGCTAGTGGTCTCGGACAGGGCGGTGACTATGGCTACACCTTC. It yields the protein CASGLGQGGDYGYTF.

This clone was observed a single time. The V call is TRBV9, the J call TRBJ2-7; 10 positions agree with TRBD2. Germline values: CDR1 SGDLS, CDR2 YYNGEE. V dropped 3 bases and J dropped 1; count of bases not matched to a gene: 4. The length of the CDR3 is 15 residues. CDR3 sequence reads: CASSGGLASSYEQYF. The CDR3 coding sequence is TGTGCCAGCAGCGGGGGACTAGCGTCTTCCTACGAGCAGTACTTC.

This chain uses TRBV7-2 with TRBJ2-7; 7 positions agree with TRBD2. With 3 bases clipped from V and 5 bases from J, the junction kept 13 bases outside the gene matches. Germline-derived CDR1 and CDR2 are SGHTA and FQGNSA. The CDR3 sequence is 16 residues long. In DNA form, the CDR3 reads TGTGCCAGCAGCTTCCCCACCGGGACTAAGAGGAACGAGCAGTACTTC. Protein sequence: CASSFPTGTKRNEQYF.

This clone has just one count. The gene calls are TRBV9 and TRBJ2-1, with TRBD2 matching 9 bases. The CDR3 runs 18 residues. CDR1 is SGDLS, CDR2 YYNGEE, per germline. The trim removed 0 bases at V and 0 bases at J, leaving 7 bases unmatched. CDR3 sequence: CASSVDFSGSFSYNEQFF. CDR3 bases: TGTGCCAGCAGCGTAGATTTTAGCGGGAGTTTCTCCTACAATGAGCAGTTCTTC.

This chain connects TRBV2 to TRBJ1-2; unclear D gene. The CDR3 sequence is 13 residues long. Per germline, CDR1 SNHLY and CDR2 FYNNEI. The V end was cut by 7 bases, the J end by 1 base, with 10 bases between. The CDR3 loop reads CASKDTRNYGYTF. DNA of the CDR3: TGTGCCAGCAAAGACACCCGTAACTATGGCTACACCTTC.

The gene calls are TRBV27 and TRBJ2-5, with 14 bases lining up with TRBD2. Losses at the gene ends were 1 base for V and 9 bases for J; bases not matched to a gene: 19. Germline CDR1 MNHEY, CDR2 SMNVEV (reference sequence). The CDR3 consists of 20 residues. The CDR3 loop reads CASSLYNTPGLAGAGGAQYF. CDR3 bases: TGTGCCAGCAGTTTATACAATACTCCGGGACTAGCGGGGGCCGGTGGAGCCCAGTACTTC.

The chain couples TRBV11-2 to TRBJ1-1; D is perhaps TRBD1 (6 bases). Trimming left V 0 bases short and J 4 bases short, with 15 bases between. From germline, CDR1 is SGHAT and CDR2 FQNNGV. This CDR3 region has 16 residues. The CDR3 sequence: CASSLDQGLQVTEAFF. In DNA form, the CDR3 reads TGTGCCAGCAGCTTAGACCAGGGGCTCCAGGTCACTGAAGCTTTCTTT. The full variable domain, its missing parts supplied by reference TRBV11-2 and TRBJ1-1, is EAGVAQSPRYKIIEKRQSVAFWCNPISGHATLYWYQQILGQGPKLLIQFQNNGVVDDSQLPKDRFSAERLKGVDSTLKIQPAKLEDSAVYLCASSLDQGLQVTEAFFGQGTRLTVV.